The T cell receptor (beta chain) described here comes from a study of blood T cells in healthy people across ages. With a J-beta primer mix and a sample-barcoded 5' primer, a second PCR ran about 6 to 11 cycles. The template-switch adaptor was a 5' adaptor with 12 random nucleotides. It tagged each cDNA molecule. TCRdb re-derived calls from the 5' RACE reads in MiXCR, one entry per CDR3 protein. This sample yields 800,000 or so distinct CDR3 sequences, of which approximately 25% are seen a single time; more than 3% belongs to the top ten. Study-wide points: The study found more naive CD4+ cells and higher diversity in long-lived than aged donors.

The junction had 5 bases not matched to a gene; V was cut back by 3 bases and J by 5 bases. CDR1 and CDR2 from the germline V gene are KGHSH and LQKENI. The CDR3 has 15 amino acids. Points on this clonotype: The antigen remains unidentified.

This sample was also put to use in a study of T cells of mothers and their children. As reported in that work: Related mother and child pairs showed slightly greater overlap (not significant) than unrelated pairs did.

The specimen was blood. The source of this sequence is a boy younger than 18 in good health. The chain employs TRBV18 and TRBJ1-5; 9 positions agree with TRBD1. The CDR3 DNA reads TGTGCCAGCTCACCGACAGGGGGTAGATATCAGCCCCAGCATTTT. This encodes CASSPTGGRYQPQHF.